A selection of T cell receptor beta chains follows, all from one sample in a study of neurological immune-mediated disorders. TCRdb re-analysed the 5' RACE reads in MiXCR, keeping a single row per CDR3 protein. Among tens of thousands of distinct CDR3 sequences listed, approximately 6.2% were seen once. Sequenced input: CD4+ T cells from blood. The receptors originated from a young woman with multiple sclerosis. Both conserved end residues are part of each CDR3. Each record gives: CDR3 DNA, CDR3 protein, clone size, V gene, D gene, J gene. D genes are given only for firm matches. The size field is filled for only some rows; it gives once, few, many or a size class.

TGTGCCAGCAGTTACCTGGGACTAGCGGGAGTCCGCACAGATACGCAGTATTTT,CASSYLGLAGVRTDTQYF,many,TRBV6-5,TRBD2,TRBJ2-3
TGTGCCACCAACGGGGCAGGCCAAGAGACCCAGTACTTC,CATNGAGQETQYF,many,TRBV12-3/TRBV12-4,NA,TRBJ2-5
TGCAGCGCCCTGTCGGGGTATCTAGAAGCTTTCTTT,CSALSGYLEAFF,many,TRBV29-1,NA,TRBJ1-1
TGTGCCAGCAGCTTAGGGGGCATGACGGGATATGGCTACACCTTC,CASSLGGMTGYGYTF,few,TRBV7-9,NA,TRBJ1-2
TGTGCCAGCAAATTGTCGGGCCCCCAGGACTATGGCTACACCTTC,CASKLSGPQDYGYTF,many,TRBV25-1,NA,TRBJ1-2
TGTGCCACCAGTGATTTTAAGGACAGGAAAGCTTTCTTT,CATSDFKDRKAFF,many,TRBV24-1,TRBD1,TRBJ1-1
TGCAGTGCTAGAGAAAGGCAGGGGATAGAGGGCTACACCTTC,CSARERQGIEGYTF,many,TRBV20-1,NA,TRBJ1-2
TGCAGTGCTAGAGGACAGGGTTTCCAGCCCCAGCATTTT,CSARGQGFQPQHF,many,TRBV20-1,TRBD1,TRBJ1-5
TGTGCCAGCAGTTCGCAGGCGATGAACACTGAAGCTTTCTTT,CASSSQAMNTEAFF,many,TRBV12-3/TRBV12-4,NA,TRBJ1-1
TGTGCCAGCAGCTTAGCGCGGGCAGGGACCCAGTACTTC,CASSLARAGTQYF,many,TRBV11-1,NA,TRBJ2-5
TGTGCCAGCAGCTTACCCCAGGTCCCCAGGGCGGTCGAGCAGTACTTC,CASSLPQVPRAVEQYF,many,TRBV5-6,NA,TRBJ2-7
TGCGCCAGCAGCTTGGTCTGGCGGGGGACAAACAATGAGCAGTTCTTC,CASSLVWRGTNNEQFF,few,TRBV5-1,NA,TRBJ2-1
TGTGCCAGCAGCCACGGGGCCAACGTCCTGACTTTC,CASSHGANVLTF,many,TRBV3-1,NA,TRBJ2-6
TGTGCCATCAGTGAGTGGGGTCTCGGCAAAGGGAACAATCAGCCCCAGCATTTT,CAISEWGLGKGNNQPQHF,many,TRBV10-3,NA,TRBJ1-5
TGTGCCAGCAGCGAGGATACAGGGGTTTCACCCCTCCACTTT,CASSEDTGVSPLHF,many,TRBV7-2,TRBD1,TRBJ1-6
TGTGCCAGCAAACATTCAGGAGTTCAAGAGACCCAGTACTTC,CASKHSGVQETQYF,NA,TRBV12-3/TRBV12-4,NA,TRBJ2-5
TGCAGCGTTGTGCGGGAGTGGCTCTACAATGAGCAGTTCTTC,CSVVREWLYNEQFF,many,TRBV29-1,TRBD2,TRBJ2-1
TGTGCCAGCAGCTTAGCTTTGTACAGGGGGAACATGAACACTGAAGCTTTCTTT,CASSLALYRGNMNTEAFF,few,TRBV11-2,TRBD1,TRBJ1-1
TGCGCCAGCAGCCAAGATATTAGGCGACAAATTAACTATGGCTACACCTTC,CASSQDIRRQINYGYTF,many,TRBV4-3,NA,TRBJ1-2
TGCAGTGCTAGAGACGGCAGGAGAGAACGTGAAGCTTTCTTT,CSARDGRREREAFF,many,TRBV20-1,NA,TRBJ1-1
TGTGCCAGCAGCCGGGACATAGGTGAAAAACTGTTTTTT,CASSRDIGEKLFF,many,TRBV14,NA,TRBJ1-4
TGTGCCAGCAGCTCCCGACTAGCGGGAGGTTCCCATGAGCAGTTCTTC,CASSSRLAGGSHEQFF,many,TRBV6-2/TRBV6-3,TRBD2,TRBJ2-1
TGCAGTGCTAGAGATTGGACAGGGGCCGGAAATGAGCAGTTCTTC,CSARDWTGAGNEQFF,many,TRBV20-1,TRBD1,TRBJ2-1
TGTGCCAGCAGGGTCAGGGGTGGAACTGAAGCTTTCTTT,CASRVRGGTEAFF,many,TRBV12-3/TRBV12-4,NA,TRBJ1-1
TGCAGCGTCGCGAACACTGAAGCTTTCTTT,CSVANTEAFF,many,TRBV29-1,NA,TRBJ1-1
TGTGCCAGCAGCTGGGACCGGGACAATCAGCCCCAGCATTTT,CASSWDRDNQPQHF,many,TRBV7-9,NA,TRBJ1-5
TGTGCCAGCAGCTATCAAATGAACACTGAAGCTTTCTTT,CASSYQMNTEAFF,many,TRBV7-3,NA,TRBJ1-1
TGCGCCAGCAGTTTGGGTCGGGACAGGGTTGTAGTGTTCGGCAATGAGCAGTTCTTC,CASSLGRDRVVVFGNEQFF,many,TRBV5-1,TRBD1,TRBJ2-1
TGTGCCAGCAGCACCGTGGGGGGCCCTGGAAACACCATATATTTT,CASSTVGGPGNTIYF,many,TRBV5-5,NA,TRBJ1-3
TGTGCCAGCAGCTTAGAGAGGGGGCAATTTGGTACGCAGTATTTT,CASSLERGQFGTQYF,many,TRBV7-9,TRBD1,TRBJ2-3
TGTGCTAGTGGTGCGGCTAGCGGGAGCTTTTCAGATACGCAGTATTTT,CASGAASGSFSDTQYF,many,TRBV12-5,TRBD2,TRBJ2-3
TGTGCCAGCAGCGTAGCGGTCGGTACTAGCGGGACCTCTAGCACAGATACGCAGTATTTT,CASSVAVGTSGTSSTDTQYF,many,TRBV9,TRBD2,TRBJ2-3
TGCGCCAGCAGCTTGGGGGTACGCGGGCTAGTCGGGTACCAAGAGACCCAGTACTTC,CASSLGVRGLVGYQETQYF,NA,TRBV5-1,NA,TRBJ2-5
TGTGCCAGCAGCATCAGACCTATAGGGACTAATCAGCCCCAGCATTTT,CASSIRPIGTNQPQHF,many,TRBV5-5,NA,TRBJ1-5
TGTGCCAGCAGCCTGGGGGCCCTAGCGGGGGCCCAAGAGACCCAGTACTTC,CASSLGALAGAQETQYF,many,TRBV5-6,TRBD2,TRBJ2-5
TGTGCCAGCAGCTTGGATTGGGGAACCGGGGAGCTGTTTTTT,CASSLDWGTGELFF,many,TRBV5-5,NA,TRBJ2-2
TGTGCCAGCATTGGACAACTAGCGGGGGGGCAAGAGCAGTACTTC,CASIGQLAGGQEQYF,many,TRBV28,TRBD2,TRBJ2-7
TGTGCCAGCAGGCCAGGGGATAATGAAAAACTGTTTTTT,CASRPGDNEKLFF,many,TRBV25-1,NA,TRBJ1-4
TGCGCCAGCAGCTTCCGCCGGGACACCAATGAAAAACTGTTTTTT,CASSFRRDTNEKLFF,many,TRBV5-1,NA,TRBJ1-4